This T cell receptor (beta chain) is drawn from a study of early T cells in non-severe SARS-CoV-2 infection. On the study more broadly: Sequencing used unsorted whole-blood bulk RNA, so chains lack pairing. The study's findings and limits: Sequences matched to VDJdb favored anti-spike CD8 responses, while private and CD4 specificities were missed.

Ten or more counts support this clonotype. No antigen is known for it. V gave up 2 bases and J gave up 5 bases, with 9 bases separating them. CDR1 and CDR2 from the germline V gene are KGHDR and SFDVKD. This CDR3 region has 15 residues. Individual cDNA molecules received unique molecular identifiers during library preparation. TCRdb reprocessed the 5' RACE reads with MiXCR, giving one entry per CDR3 protein. The repertoire includes roughly 40,000 distinct CDR3 sequences, around 6.3% of them detected once, and about 8.3% sits in the top ten. The TCR was taken from an adult who was a healthcare worker with PCR-confirmed SARS-CoV-2 infection or an uninfected control (not recorded which). The chain combines TRBV24-1 with TRBJ2-6; perhaps TRBD2 as D (5 bases). The source material was whole blood, sampled at baseline. The CDR3 spells CATSDSGLRANVLTF. The DNA of the CDR3 is TGTGCCACCAGTGATTCGGGGTTGAGGGCCAACGTCCTGACTTTC.